The clone carrying this T cell receptor beta chain came up once. Its target is unknown. These data come from a study of cytomegalovirus exposure and HLA in healthy donors. Study-wide results and limits: Later analysis associated a missense DCLRE1C variant with TCR beta V- and J-gene trimming. Rarity characterized most TCR sequences, yet some public TCRs appeared in many donors.

In the PCR, 60 Vbeta and 13 Jbeta primers were used. Clones were read by immunoSEQ multiplex PCR, and TCRdb kept only the in-frame ones, dropping some. This table holds some 140,000 clones, more than 75% found once. From germline, CDR1 is MNHEY and CDR2 SVGAGI. The CDR3 is 15 residues long. Trimming took 4 bases from V and 2 from J, leaving 15 bases between them. Material: PBMCs. The chain combines TRBV6-5 with TRBJ2-7; weak D call: TRBD2 (6 bases). This receptor was obtained from a man younger than 40 in good health and CMV-seronegative. CDR3 in amino acids: CASSFAGSRAYEQYF. The CDR3 DNA is TGTGCCAGCAGTTTTGCGGGATCCAGGGCCTACGAGCAGTACTTC.